Sequencing of this TCR beta chain was carried out in a study of regulatory T cells in long-lasting Graves disease (dated by TCRdb to the early 2020s). The study in broad terms: Persistent Graves' disease was defined as persistently positive TSH receptor autoantibodies together with antithyroid drug treatment for over 5 years. Patients with persistent Graves' disease were compared with patients with newly diagnosed Graves' disease using TCR sequencing and RNA sequencing of peripheral blood. The study was conducted in China and was registered as a clinical trial. A total of around 35 samples underwent TCR sequencing, from about 13 patients with persistent Graves' disease and roughly 20 patients with newly diagnosed Graves' disease. In the clinical cohort, patients with persistent Graves' disease had used antithyroid drugs for an average of approximately eleven years.

CDR1 and CDR2 are drawn from the germline V gene: SGHTA, FQGTGA. Reading from cysteine to phenylalanine, the CDR3 counts 14 amino acids. Only the CDR3 region is kept as DNA, spanning 42 bases read in frame from base 1. Trimming costs V 2 bases and J 4 bases, and their ends lie 10 bases apart. This clonotype showed up just a few times. Its antigen is currently not known. Qualities for individual bases were not recorded, and no much larger clone is one base off. Libraries were made using multiplex PCR. Reads for this sample came from an Illumina HiSeq 4000. To build TCR beta libraries, CDR3 regions were amplified by Arm-PCR using iRepertoire HTBI primers. Before sequencing, the PCR products went through gel purification. The original pipeline was this. Gene usage analysis of CDR3 amino acid clonotypes relied on the approximately 60 TRBV and about 13 TRBJ segments identified across samples. Filtered high-quality paired reads were merged into contigs using COPE and FqMerger. BLAST was used to align contigs to IMGT TRBV, TRBD and TRBJ reference genes, and CDR3 was defined according to IMGT. Any clonotype with a frequency above 0.1% was classified as a highly expanded clone. Shannon entropy served as the measure of repertoire diversity, while the Gini coefficient captured V-J evenness. A clonotype was considered public if more than one individual shared it. TCRdb ran its own pipeline on the public reads, namely fastp trimming at Q25 and MiXCR clone calling, and kept in-frame beta chains. Rows matching on CDR3 protein sequence are summarized as one entry with the most common DNA and genes. The V and J calls reflect TCRdb's pipeline rather than the authors' work. This sample lists over 300,000 distinct CDR3 sequences; around 20% were detected once. The ten biggest clones cover 25% to 30% of the sample.

General findings and caveats noted by the study authors: More public clonotypes were shared among persistent patients (roughly 2,700) than among newly diagnosed patients (roughly 1,000). The authors noted that the small sample size was a limitation that may lower accuracy. Persistent Graves' disease patients showed lower TCR Shannon entropy and fewer highly expanded clones than newly diagnosed patients, suggesting clonal expansion. Peripheral blood alone was examined, since thyroid tissue, which constituted the primary lesion, could not be accessed. TRBV28, TRBJ1-2 and TRBJ2-5 were preferentially used in persistent disease, while TRBV20-1 and TRBJ2-1 were favored in newly diagnosed disease. Sequencing and analysis were restricted to the TCR beta chain.

According to the study, the label for this sample's time point signals: persistent/refractory GD, antithyroid drugs over 5 years with positive TRAb. For both TCR sequencing and RNA sequencing, RNA was extracted from PBMCs using TRIzol. The diagnosis of Graves' disease followed American Thyroid Association guidelines. Recruitment of patients was carried out at an endocrinology department in Xi'an, China. Each patient gave roughly 8.4 milliliters of peripheral blood, collected in an EDTA anticoagulant tube. Ficoll Paque Plus density gradient separation was used to isolate PBMCs, and no further T cell sorting was done. An Agilent 2100 Bioanalyzer and agarose gel were used to check RNA quality, and a NanoDrop 2000 was used to measure RNA concentration.

The clonotype was recovered from a female donor with Graves disease. The rearrangement joined TRBV7-3 to TRBJ2-3; the D gene cannot be resolved reliably. The sequencing used peripheral blood mononuclear cells (PBMCs), collected when the disease was refractory, from a patient treated with antithyroid drugs. The CDR3 is CASSLWPVADTQYF. The nucleotides read TGTGCCAGCAGCTTATGGCCAGTCGCAGATACGCAGTATTTT.